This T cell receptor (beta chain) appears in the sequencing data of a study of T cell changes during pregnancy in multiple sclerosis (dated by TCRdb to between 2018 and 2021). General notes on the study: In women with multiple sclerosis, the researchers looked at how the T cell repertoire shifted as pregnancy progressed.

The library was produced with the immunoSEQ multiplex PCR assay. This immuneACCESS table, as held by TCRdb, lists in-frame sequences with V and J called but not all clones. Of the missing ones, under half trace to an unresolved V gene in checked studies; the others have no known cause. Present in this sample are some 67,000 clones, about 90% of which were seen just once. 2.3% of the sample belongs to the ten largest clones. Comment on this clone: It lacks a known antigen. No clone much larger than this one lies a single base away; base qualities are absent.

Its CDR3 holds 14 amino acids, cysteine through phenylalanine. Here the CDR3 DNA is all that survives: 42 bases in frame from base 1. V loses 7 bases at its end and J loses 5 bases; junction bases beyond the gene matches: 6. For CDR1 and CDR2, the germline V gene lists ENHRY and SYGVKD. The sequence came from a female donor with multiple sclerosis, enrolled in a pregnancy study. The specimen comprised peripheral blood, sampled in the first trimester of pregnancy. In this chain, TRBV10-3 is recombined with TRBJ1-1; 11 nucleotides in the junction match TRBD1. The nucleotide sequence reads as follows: TGTGCCATCAAAGGGGACAGGGGGTGGACTGAAGCTTTCTTT. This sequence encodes CAIKGDRGWTEAFF.